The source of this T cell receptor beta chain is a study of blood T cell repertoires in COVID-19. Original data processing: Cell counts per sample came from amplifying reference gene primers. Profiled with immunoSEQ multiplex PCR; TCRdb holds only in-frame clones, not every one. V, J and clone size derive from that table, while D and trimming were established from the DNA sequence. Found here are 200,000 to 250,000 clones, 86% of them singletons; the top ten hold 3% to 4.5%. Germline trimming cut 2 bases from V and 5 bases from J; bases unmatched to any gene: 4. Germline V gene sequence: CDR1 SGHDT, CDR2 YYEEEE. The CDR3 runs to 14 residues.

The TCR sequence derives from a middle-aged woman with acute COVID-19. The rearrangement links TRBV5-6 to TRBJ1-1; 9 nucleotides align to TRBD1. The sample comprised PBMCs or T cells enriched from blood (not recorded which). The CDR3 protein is CASSFGTGQTEAFF. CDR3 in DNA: TGTGCCAGCAGCTTCGGGACAGGGCAAACTGAAGCTTTCTTT.